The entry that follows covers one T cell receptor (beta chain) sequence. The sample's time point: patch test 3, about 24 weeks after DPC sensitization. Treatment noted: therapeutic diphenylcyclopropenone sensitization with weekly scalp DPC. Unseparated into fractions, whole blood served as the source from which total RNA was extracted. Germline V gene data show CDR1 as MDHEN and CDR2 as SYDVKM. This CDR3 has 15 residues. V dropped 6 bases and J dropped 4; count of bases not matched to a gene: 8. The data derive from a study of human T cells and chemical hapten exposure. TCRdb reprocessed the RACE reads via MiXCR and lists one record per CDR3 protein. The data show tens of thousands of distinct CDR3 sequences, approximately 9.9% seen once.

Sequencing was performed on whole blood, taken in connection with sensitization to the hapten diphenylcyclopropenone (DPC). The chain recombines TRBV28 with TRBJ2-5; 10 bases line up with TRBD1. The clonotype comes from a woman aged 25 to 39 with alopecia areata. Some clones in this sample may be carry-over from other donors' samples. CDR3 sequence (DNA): TGTGCCAGCAGCTTACCCGGGACAGGGGTAGAGACCCAGTACTTC. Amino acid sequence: CASSLPGTGVETQYF. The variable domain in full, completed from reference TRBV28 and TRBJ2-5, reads DVKVTQSSRYLVKRTGEKVFLECVQDMDHENMFWYRQDPGLGLRLIYFSYDVKMKEKGDIPEGYSVSREKKERFSLILESASTNQTSMYLCASSLPGTGVETQYFGPGTRLLVL.